The next 13 T cell receptor beta chains were all read from a single sample in a study of early T cells in non-severe SARS-CoV-2 infection. Each CDR3 protein is one row after TCRdb ran MiXCR on the 5' RACE reads. The table lists approximately 98,000 distinct CDR3 sequences, 9.5% to 13% of them singletons. The sequencing sample was made of whole blood. The receptors were sampled from an adult who was a healthcare worker with PCR-confirmed SARS-CoV-2 infection or an uninfected control (not recorded which).

This clonotype was seen ten or more times. The gene calls are TRBV7-9 and TRBJ2-3, with D maybe TRBD2 (5 bases). V was cut by 5 bases and J by 6 bases, with 18 bases left in between. The length of the CDR3 is 15 residues. Germline V gene sequence: CDR1 SEHNR, CDR2 FQNEAQ (reference sequence). The CDR3 sequence is CASSPAGGPVDTQYF. The CDR3 bases are TGTGCCAGCAGCCCCGCGGGCGGCCCAGTGGATACGCAGTATTTT.

This clonotype was seen a few times. CDR3 nucleotide sequence: TGTGCCAGCAGCGCTTTGATGGGCGTATACAATGAGCAGTTCTTC. Amino acids: CASSALMGVYNEQFF. The J gene is TRBJ2-1, the V gene TRBV9, with no clear D. V lost 3 bases, J lost 4 bases, and 14 bases lay in between. This CDR3 spans 15 amino acids. Germline V gives CDR1 SGDLS, CDR2 YYNGEE.

This chain uses TRBV6-6 with TRBJ2-7, with 7 bases matching TRBD2. The CDR3 is 12 amino acids. With 2 bases clipped from V and 7 bases from J, the junction kept 2 bases outside the gene matches. Germline-derived CDR1 and CDR2 are MNHNY and SVGAGI (reference sequence). CDR3 DNA sequence: TGTGCCAGCAGTTACCCAGCGGGAGAGCAGTACTTC. Its translation: CASSYPAGEQYF.

This chain joins TRBV7-8 and TRBJ1-1; TRBD1 is a possible D gene (5 bases). V lost 2 bases and J 0 bases, leaving 7 bases between the germline ends. This CDR3 is 14 amino acids long. In germline, CDR1 is SGHVS, CDR2 FQNEAQ. The CDR3 nucleotides read TGTGCCAGCAGCTTAACAGGCGTGAACACTGAAGCTTTCTTT. Residues: CASSLTGVNTEAFF.

This clonotype has at least ten counts. This chain joins TRBV6-6 and TRBJ1-1, with 8 bases identical to TRBD1. The V gene's germline CDR1 is MNHNY and CDR2 SVGAGI (reference sequence). Trimming removed 0 bases from V and 3 bases from J; junction bases left unmatched: 6. The CDR3 extends over 16 amino acids. Here the CDR3 reads CASSYSAGGTDTEAFF. For the CDR3, the DNA is TGTGCCAGCAGTTACTCGGCAGGGGGCACGGACACTGAAGCTTTCTTT.

The chain is built from TRBV28 and TRBJ1-6; 7 positions match TRBD1. Per germline, CDR1 MDHEN and CDR2 SYDVKM. V shed 5 bases and J 5 bases; nucleotides not matched to a gene: 9. The CDR3 length is 16 residues. CDR3 in DNA: TGTGCCAGCAGTCCCCGGACAGGAGCGAATAATTCACCCCTCCACTTT. Encoded protein: CASSPRTGANNSPLHF.

This clonotype was detected a few times. The chain employs TRBV12-3 or TRBV12-4 and TRBJ1-2; unclear D gene. The V end lost 4 bases, the J end lost 4 bases, and 16 bases lay between the germline ends. This CDR3 is built from 15 residues. The CDR3 coding sequence is TGTGCCAGCAGTTCCCCGCGGCACGCTATCTATGGCTACACCTTC. Its translation: CASSSPRHAIYGYTF.

The table lists this clonotype with many counts. J is TRBJ1-5 and V is TRBV21-1; TRBD1 reflects the table's D call only, with no check against the DNA. TRBV21-1 is assigned pseudogene status. The CDR3 spans 14 residues. Written as DNA, the CDR3 is TGTGCCAGCAGCAAAGCGCCCGGGCGCCAGCCCCAGCATTTT. Its protein product is CASSKAPGRQPQHF.

This clonotype occurred a few times. This chain links TRBV7-6 with TRBJ2-3; a possible D gene is TRBD2 (5 bases). Trimming removed 3 bases at V and 6 bases at J, with 16 bases between. Germline CDR1 and CDR2: SGHVS and FNYEAQ. The CDR3 contains 15 residues. The CDR3 loop reads CASSFGAGTGDTQYF. Here the CDR3 DNA reads TGTGCCAGCAGCTTCGGCGCGGGCACTGGGGATACGCAGTATTTT.

This clonotype was counted ten times or more. V and J are TRBV6-7 and TRBJ2-7; 9 bases align to TRBD1. TRBV6-7 belongs to the ORF category, with a function that is uncertain. The junction had 7 bases not matched to a gene; V was cut back by 7 bases and J by 3 bases. The CDR3 runs 14 residues. The CDR3 here is CASIRDRVNYEQYF. Here the CDR3 DNA reads TGTGCCAGCATCAGGGACAGGGTAAACTACGAGCAGTACTTC.

This clonotype was observed many times. This chain links TRBV6-6 with TRBJ2-5; possibly TRBD2 for D (6 bases). Between the trimmed V and J ends, which lost 0 bases and 5 bases, there was a span of 13 bases. The CDR3 has 15 amino acids. The V gene's germline CDR1 is MNHNY and CDR2 SVGAGI (reference sequence). CDR3 amino acids: CASSYSAVGGETQYF. As DNA, the CDR3 is TGTGCCAGCAGTTACTCGGCGGTTGGAGGGGAGACCCAGTACTTC.

This clonotype has more than one count but fewer than ten. A junction boundary mismatches the germline segment, possibly from a read error. The chain joins TRBV28 to TRBJ2-7, with 7 nucleotides matching TRBD1. CDR1 MDHEN and CDR2 SYDVKM come from the germline V gene. The CDR3 covers 11 residues. This CDR3 reads CASSRQGDRDF. The CDR3, as DNA: TGTGCCAGCAGTCGGCAGGGGGACCGTGATTTC. The full variable domain, its missing parts supplied by reference TRBV28 and TRBJ2-7, is DVKVTQSSRYLVKRTGEKVFLECVQDMDHENMFWYRQDPGLGLRLIYFSYDVKMKEKGDIPEGYSVSREKKERFSLILESASTNQTSMYLCASSRQGDRDFGPGTRLTVT.

This clonotype was detected a few times. The chain recombines TRBV7-9 with TRBJ1-6, with D possibly being TRBD1 (5 bases). The CDR3 is 13 amino acids. Trimming took off 11 bases at V and 10 bases at J, with 18 bases between the two ends. Germline V lookup: CDR1 SEHNR, CDR2 FQNEAQ (reference sequence). Written as DNA, the CDR3 is TGTGCCGGATCTCGGGACCTTCCGTCACCCCTCCACTTT. It translates to CAGSRDLPSPLHF. Together with reference TRBV7-9 and TRBJ1-6, the CDR3 gives the full variable domain: DTGVSQNPRHKITKRGQNVTFRCDPISEHNRLYWYRQTLGQGPEFLTYFQNEAQLEKSRLLSDRFSAERPKGSFSTLEIQRTEQGDSAMYLCAGSRDLPSPLHFGNGTRLTVT.